The entry below describes one T cell receptor beta chain. The conserved final phenylalanine or tryptophan is absent from the CDR3, which likely points to a read error. TCRdb re-called the RT-PCR reads with MiXCR, one entry per CDR3 protein. Of about 700,000 distinct CDR3 sequences listed, around 14% were seen once; the top ten hold 3.6%. Trimming removed 3 bases from V and 3 bases from J; junction bases left unmatched: 2. The CDR3 runs to 15 residues. Germline V lookup: CDR1 SGHRS, CDR2 YFSETQ. The genes are TRBV5-1 and TRBJ2-7, with 14 bases lining up with TRBD2. The source material was memory CD4+ T cells from blood. This clonotype was obtained from a female donor in good health, serving as a healthy control. The CDR3 DNA reads TGCGCCAGCAGCTGGGGGACTAGCGGGAGCTACGAGCAGTACTCC. This codes for CASSWGTSGSYEQYS.